This passage covers 29 T cell receptor beta chains from one sample sequenced in a study of blood T cells in healthy people across ages. A second 7 to 11 cycle PCR used barcoded and J-beta primers. Using its own MiXCR run on the 5' RACE reads, TCRdb lists one record per CDR3 protein. This sample has approximately 800,000 distinct CDR3 sequences, with roughly 50% found just once. The sample taken for sequencing was blood. Receptor source: a man aged 40-49 years in good health.

This chain links TRBV28 with TRBJ1-2, with 7 nucleotides matching TRBD1. J gave up 8 bases and V 8 bases, and 5 bases lay outside the gene matches. The CDR3 covers 11 residues. Germline V gene sequence: CDR1 MDHEN, CDR2 SYDVKM. The CDR3, as DNA: TGTGCCAGCCGGGACAGCCGAGGCTACACCTTC. Encoded protein: CASRDSRGYTF.

This chain connects TRBV20-1 to TRBJ1-6, with 7 bases that match TRBD1. CDR1 is DFQATT, CDR2 SNEGSKA, per germline (reference sequence). Losses at the gene ends were 6 bases for V and 9 bases for J; bases not matched to a gene: 8. This CDR3 region has 13 residues. The CDR3 sequence: CSATTGLASPLHF. In nucleotides, the CDR3 is TGCAGTGCCACGACAGGGCTGGCTTCACCCCTCCACTTT.

A few counts support this clonotype. The V gene is TRBV4-2, the J gene TRBJ2-3; D is unclear. Germline CDR1 is LGHNA and CDR2 is YNFKEQ. This CDR3 is built from 14 residues. Trimming shortened V by 0 bases and J by 6 bases, and 10 bases separated the two germline ends. Here the CDR3 DNA reads TGTGCCAGCAGCCAAGATGGTGGTACTGATACGCAGTATTTT. The encoded protein is CASSQDGGTDTQYF.

The V call is TRBV2, the J call TRBJ2-1, with 7 nucleotides matching TRBD1. Germline loops: CDR1 SNHLY, CDR2 FYNNEI. V lost 5 bases and J lost 4; bases outside the gene matches: 8. This CDR3 region has 15 residues. CDR3 DNA sequence: TGTGCCAGCAGTCGAACAGGGGTTGTTTACAATGAGCAGTTCTTC. This codes for CASSRTGVVYNEQFF.

On this clonotype itself: At one end the junction does not follow the germline gene, possibly because of a read error. The V call is TRBV14, the J call TRBJ1-2; D is unclear. The length of the CDR3 is 16 residues. The germline V gene encodes CDR1 SGHDN and CDR2 FVKESK. As DNA, the CDR3 is TGTGCCTGCAGCCAAGAACCCTCACCTACTAACTATGGCTACACCTTC. It translates to CACSQEPSPTNYGYTF.

V is TRBV4-3 and J is TRBJ2-1; TRBD2 aligns across 12 bases. The CDR3 spans 17 residues. Germline V gene lookup returns CDR1 LGHNA and CDR2 YSLEER. V trimming: 4 bases; J trimming: 4 bases; junction bases outside the gene matches: 8. CDR3 bases: TGCGCCAGCAGCCCATCTAGGACTAGCGGGGTTTACAATGAGCAGTTCTTC. It codes for CASSPSRTSGVYNEQFF.

The chain's CDR3 is CASSYSIGSRSRAGNYGYTF. The CDR3 DNA reads TGTGCCAGCAGTTACTCGATCGGTAGCCGGTCCAGGGCAGGGAACTATGGCTACACCTTC. V usage is TRBV2 and J usage is TRBJ1-2; D is perhaps TRBD1 (5 bases). V was trimmed by 5 bases and J by 2 bases, leaving 30 bases between them. Germline CDR1 SNHLY, CDR2 FYNNEI. The CDR3 contains 20 residues.

The chain has TRBV28 and TRBJ1-2; 9 nucleotides match TRBD1. The CDR3 has 16 residues. Germline V gene data show CDR1 as MDHEN and CDR2 as SYDVKM. V shed 6 bases and J 4 bases; nucleotides not matched to a gene: 12. The CDR3 loop is CASSREDRGVVYGYTF. In DNA form, the CDR3 reads TGTGCCAGCAGCCGGGAGGACAGGGGAGTGGTCTATGGCTACACCTTC.

The gene calls are TRBV10-3 and TRBJ2-5, with 9 bases lining up with TRBD1. The CDR3 runs 16 residues. In germline, CDR1 is ENHRY, CDR2 SYGVKD. Trimming cost V 10 bases and J 2 bases; bases outside gene matches: 14. This CDR3 reads CATNPAGTGTQETQYF. As DNA, the CDR3 is TGTGCCACCAACCCCGCCGGGACAGGGACACAAGAGACCCAGTACTTC.

The CDR3 nucleotides read TGTGCCAGCACCCTCGCCGGGGCCAAAAACATTCAGTACTTC. The encoded protein is CASTLAGAKNIQYF. V is TRBV6-2 or TRBV6-3 and J is TRBJ2-4; D unresolved. Germline CDR1 MNHEY, CDR2 SVGEGT. The CDR3 length is 14 residues. Trimming removed 7 bases from V and 1 base from J, with 11 bases in between.

V and J are TRBV7-2 and TRBJ2-7; 10 nucleotides line up with TRBD2. The J segment lost 0 bases and the V segment lost 2 bases, leaving 7 bases of the junction unmatched. Germline V gives CDR1 SGHTA, CDR2 FQGNSA. This CDR3 has 17 residues. CDR3 sequence (DNA): TGTGCCAGCAGCTTATGGTTTACTAGCGGGACCTCCTACGAGCAGTACTTC. Its translation: CASSLWFTSGTSYEQYF.

The J gene is TRBJ2-1, the V gene TRBV7-9; D is unresolved. V was clipped by 5 bases and J by 7 bases, with 18 bases between them. The CDR3 runs 15 residues. CDR1 and CDR2 (germline): SEHNR, FQNEAQ (reference sequence). The CDR3 DNA reads as TGTGCCAGCAGCATAGGTGGTCCCGTCCAGAATGAGCAGTTCTTC. Its translation: CASSIGGPVQNEQFF.

This clonotype came up a few times. This sequence joins TRBV29-1 and TRBJ2-3; the match to TRBD2 covers 8 bases. There are 13 residues in the CDR3. V dropped 4 bases and J dropped 2; count of bases not matched to a gene: 2. Germline V gene data show CDR1 as SQVTM and CDR2 as ANQGSEA. CDR3 in DNA: TGCAGCGTTGTAGCGGGATACACAGATACGCAGTATTTT. As protein: CSVVAGYTDTQYF.

This chain links TRBV7-9 with TRBJ2-1; 9 bases fit TRBD2. The CDR3 has 15 residues. V shed 5 bases, J shed 6 bases, and the junction held 8 bases outside the gene matches. CDR1 SEHNR and CDR2 FQNEAQ come from the germline V gene (reference sequence). The CDR3 DNA follows: TGTGCCAGCAGCCCAGTAGGGGGACTAGCCAATGAGCAGTTCTTC. This sequence encodes CASSPVGGLANEQFF.

This clonotype has more than one count but fewer than ten. The chain joins TRBV11-2 to TRBJ2-7; 12 nucleotides align to TRBD2. This CDR3 has 14 residues. Germline V CDR1 and CDR2: SGHAT, FQNNGV. V was clipped by 5 bases and J by 7 bases; unmatched bases: 6. In DNA form, the CDR3 reads TGTGCCAGCAGCACACTAGCGGGAGGAAAAGAGCAGTACTTC. This translates into CASSTLAGGKEQYF.

The chain joins TRBV20-1 to TRBJ2-1; TRBD2 agrees at 8 bases. V lost 1 base and J lost 9; bases outside the gene matches: 8. This CDR3 comprises 14 residues. The germline V gene encodes CDR1 DFQATT and CDR2 SNEGSKA (reference sequence). The chain's CDR3 is CSARGSGNRGEQFF. Written as DNA, the CDR3 is TGCAGTGCTAGAGGTAGCGGGAATCGAGGTGAGCAGTTCTTC.

The chain joins TRBV9 to TRBJ2-3, with 15 positions matching TRBD2. The germline V gene has CDR1 SGDLS and CDR2 YYNGEE. This CDR3 is 17 amino acids long. The V gene end was trimmed by 4 bases and the J gene end by 6 bases; junction bases not matched to a gene: 9. CDR3 sequence: CASSRRTSGGAGDTQYF. CDR3 DNA: TGTGCCAGCAGCCGCAGGACTAGCGGGGGGGCAGGGGATACGCAGTATTTT.

This clonotype was seen once. The chain has TRBV7-2 and TRBJ2-1; possible D gene TRBD2, 5 bases. V was trimmed by 5 bases and J by 5 bases, leaving 10 bases between them. Per the germline V gene, CDR1 is SGHTA and CDR2 is FQGNSA. This CDR3 contains 13 residues. The CDR3 loop is CASSGRVNNEQFF. The CDR3 region has the DNA TGTGCCAGCAGCGGGAGAGTCAACAATGAGCAGTTCTTC.

This clonotype was detected only once. CDR3 sequence reads: CASSPGTGGRNEQYF. In DNA form, the CDR3 reads TGTGCCAGCAGCCCCGGGACAGGGGGCAGGAATGAGCAGTACTTC. This sequence joins TRBV7-6 and TRBJ2-1; TRBD1 matches 12 bases. The DNA matches TRBJ2-7 better at its end, which makes the J call doubtful. The CDR3 length is 15 residues. The germline V gene encodes CDR1 SGHVS and CDR2 FNYEAQ.

This clonotype was seen only a few times. V is TRBV7-2 and J is TRBJ2-7, with 8 bases identical to TRBD2. The CDR3 is made up of 18 amino acids. V lost 5 bases, J lost 3 bases, and 18 bases stayed unmatched. Germline assignment: CDR1 SGHTA and CDR2 FQGNSA. Here the CDR3 DNA reads TGTGCCAGCAGCCCTAACCGACCCACTGCGGGAGGCTTCTACGAGCAGTACTTC. This gives the protein CASSPNRPTAGGFYEQYF.

This chain links TRBV2 with TRBJ1-5; tentative D call: TRBD1 (5 bases). CDR3 size: 13 residues. Trimming shortened V by 10 bases and J by 6 bases, and 16 bases separated the two germline ends. Germline CDR1 reads SNHLY; CDR2 reads FYNNEI. CDR3 in amino acids: CATSDIRGQPQHF. The CDR3 nucleotides read TGTGCCACCTCGGACATTAGGGGTCAGCCCCAGCATTTT.

The chain links TRBV24-1 to TRBJ1-5; tentatively, D is TRBD1 (6 bases). This CDR3 is built from 15 residues. Germline-derived CDR1 and CDR2 are KGHDR and SFDVKD. Trimming removed 3 bases at V and 0 bases at J, with 8 bases between. The CDR3 protein is CATSDGTSSNQPQHF. In DNA form, the CDR3 reads TGTGCCACCAGTGATGGGACAAGTAGCAATCAGCCCCAGCATTTT.

The CDR3 loop reads CASSAKPGQSYEQYF. The CDR3 DNA sequence: TGTGCCAGCAGCGCAAAACCGGGACAGTCCTACGAGCAGTACTTC. The chain couples TRBV7-7 to TRBJ2-7, with 7 bases fitting TRBD1. The CDR3 length is 15 residues. Germline CDR1 and CDR2: SSHAT and FNYEAQ (reference sequence). J gave up 1 base and V 5 bases, and 8 bases lay outside the gene matches.

This chain uses TRBV7-2 with TRBJ1-2; D unresolved. The CDR3 spans 13 residues. Between the trimmed V and J ends, which lost 4 bases and 4 bases, there was a span of 10 bases. Germline V CDR1 and CDR2: SGHTA, FQGNSA. The CDR3 region is CASSSRVGYGYTF. The CDR3, as DNA: TGTGCCAGCAGCTCGAGGGTCGGCTATGGCTACACCTTC. The full variable domain, in which reference TRBV7-2 and TRBJ1-2 provide the parts outside the CDR3, is GAGVSQSPSNKVTEKGKDVELRCDPISGHTALYWYRQSLGQGLEFLIYFQGNSAPDKSGLPSDRFSAERTGGSVSTLTIQRTQQEDSAVYLCASSSRVGYGYTFGSGTRLTVV.

Details on this clonotype: At one boundary the junction diverges from the germline segment, which might be a read error. The chain joins TRBV4-1 to TRBJ1-6, with 10 bases fitting TRBD1. Germline values: CDR1 MGHRA, CDR2 YSYEKL. This CDR3 contains 17 residues. The CDR3 protein is CASRQDARDRGYSPLHF. The DNA of the CDR3 is TGCGCCAGCAGACAAGATGCTAGGGACAGGGGTTATTCACCCCTCCACTTT.

The sample holds a few counts of this clonotype. The chain has TRBV6-5 and TRBJ2-5; D is unresolved. Germline V gene lookup returns CDR1 MNHEY and CDR2 SVGAGI. CDR3 length: 14 residues. V lost 0 bases and J lost 1, with 6 bases in between. This chain's CDR3 is CASSYSVSQETQYF. CDR3 nucleotide sequence: TGTGCCAGCAGTTACTCGGTATCCCAAGAGACCCAGTACTTC.

This chain joins TRBV4-3 and TRBJ2-3; TRBD2 matches at 8 bases. The CDR3 has 16 residues. Trimming removed 0 bases from V and 6 bases from J; junction bases left unmatched: 8. Germline V lookup: CDR1 LGHNA, CDR2 YSLEER. The CDR3 loop reads CASSQESGSGSDTQYF. The CDR3 nucleotides are TGCGCCAGCAGCCAAGAGAGCGGGAGCGGTTCTGATACGCAGTATTTT.

This clonotype was seen a handful of times. The chain couples TRBV7-2 to TRBJ2-4; 9 bases align to TRBD1. Gene TRBJ2-5 matches the end of the DNA better, so the J call may be wrong. The germline gives CDR1 SGHTA, CDR2 FQGNSA. The CDR3 sequence is 16 residues long. CDR3 DNA: TGTGCCAGCAGCTTTGGGACAGGGAGGGCGATAAAGACCCAGTACTTC. Its protein product is CASSFGTGRAIKTQYF.

The V gene is TRBV15, the J gene TRBJ2-5; D is perhaps TRBD1 (5 bases). Germline loops: CDR1 LNHNV, CDR2 YYDKDF (reference sequence). The CDR3 runs 17 residues. With 1 base removed from V and 1 base from J, the gap between germline ends came to 16 bases. The CDR3 reads CATSRGPPRQSQETQYF. In DNA, the CDR3 is TGTGCCACCAGCAGAGGCCCCCCCCGACAGTCCCAAGAGACCCAGTACTTC.